Presented here are 20 T cell receptor beta chains from one specimen sequenced in a study of early T cells in non-severe SARS-CoV-2 infection. TCRdb itself ran the 5' RACE reads through MiXCR, one entry per CDR3 protein. This table has around 76,000 distinct CDR3 sequences, around 11% appearing once. Sequencing was performed on whole blood. These receptors all come from an adult who was a healthcare worker with PCR-confirmed SARS-CoV-2 infection or an uninfected control (not recorded which).

V usage is TRBV5-1 and J usage is TRBJ1-1, with D possibly matching TRBD1 (6 bases). The germline gives CDR1 SGHRS, CDR2 YFSETQ. Trimming took 4 bases from V and 8 from J, leaving 18 bases between them. This CDR3 contains 14 residues. The CDR3 loop is CASSRTDRPTEAFF. CDR3 coding DNA: TGCGCCAGCAGCCGAACCGACAGGCCCACCGAAGCTTTCTTT.

Many counts were recorded for this clonotype. J is TRBJ1-1 and V is TRBV4-2; 9 bases line up with TRBD1. V shed 4 bases and J 8 bases; nucleotides not matched to a gene: 5. This CDR3 region has 13 residues. CDR1 and CDR2 (germline): LGHNA, YNFKEQ. CDR3 in amino acids: CASSPGTGTEAFF. The CDR3 nucleotides read TGTGCCAGCAGCCCCGGGACAGGGACAGAAGCTTTCTTT.

The rearrangement uses TRBV7-9 and TRBJ2-7, with D perhaps TRBD2 (5 bases). Germline V gene sequence: CDR1 SEHNR, CDR2 FQNEAQ (reference sequence). Trimming took off 3 bases at V and 5 bases at J, with 17 bases between the two ends. The CDR3 has 15 amino acids. This CDR3 is CASSFRRFGIDEQYF. The CDR3 bases are TGTGCCAGCAGCTTCCGGAGGTTCGGCATCGACGAGCAGTACTTC. The whole variable domain, remainder taken from reference TRBV7-9 and TRBJ2-7, is DTGVSQNPRHKITKRGQNVTFRCDPISEHNRLYWYRQTLGQGPEFLTYFQNEAQLEKSRLLSDRFSAERPKGSFSTLEIQRTEQGDSAMYLCASSFRRFGIDEQYFGPGTRLTVT.

This clonotype appeared many times. The chain is built from TRBV11-2 and TRBJ2-7; a weak D match, TRBD2 (5 bases). CDR3 size: 12 residues. Deletions cut 5 bases from V and 3 bases from J, with 8 bases between. CDR1 and CDR2 from the germline V gene are SGHAT and FQNNGV. Written as DNA, the CDR3 is TGTGCCAGCAGCCTTAGCGACTACGAGCAGTACTTC. This translates into CASSLSDYEQYF. Filled out from reference TRBV11-2 and TRBJ2-7, the complete variable domain reads EAGVAQSPRYKIIEKRQSVAFWCNPISGHATLYWYQQILGQGPKLLIQFQNNGVVDDSQLPKDRFSAERLKGVDSTLKIQPAKLEDSAVYLCASSLSDYEQYFGPGTRLTVT.

The CDR3 sequence is CASSQEVGQETQYF. The CDR3 DNA reads TGTGCCAGCAGCCAAGAAGTCGGGCAAGAGACCCAGTACTTC. The chain recombines TRBV14 with TRBJ2-5; D unresolved. Germline assignment: CDR1 SGHDN and CDR2 FVKESK. The CDR3 runs 14 residues. Trimming cost V 0 bases and J 2 bases, with 7 bases left between them.

Remarks on this clonotype: A much larger clone differs by one base, so this may be a read error. V and J are TRBV18 and TRBJ2-7; no definite D call. CDR3 length: 14 amino acids. Looked up from germline, CDR1 is KGHSH and CDR2 is LQKENI. This chain's CDR3 is CASSVRTGAYEQNF. The CDR3 DNA follows: TGTGCCAGCTCAGTTCGGACCGGAGCCTACGAACAGAACTTC.

This clonotype was found a few times. V usage is TRBV9 and J usage is TRBJ2-1; D might be TRBD1 or TRBD2, each matching 6 bases. Per germline, CDR1 SGDLS and CDR2 YYNGEE. The CDR3 runs to 15 residues. The ends were cut back, 0 bases at V and 5 bases at J, with 12 bases in the middle. The CDR3 loop reads CASSVVGGQDNEQFF. CDR3 sequence (DNA): TGTGCCAGCAGCGTAGTGGGGGGCCAGGACAATGAGCAGTTCTTC.

The chain carries TRBV7-6 and TRBJ2-3, with TRBD2 matching over 11 bases. From germline, CDR1 is SGHVS and CDR2 FNYEAQ. J lost 6 bases, V lost 4 bases, and 6 bases had no gene match. There are 15 residues in the CDR3. The CDR3 loop reads CASSSTSGGGDTQYF. The CDR3 bases are TGTGCCAGCAGCTCAACTAGCGGGGGAGGGGATACGCAGTATTTT.

This clonotype was picked up a small number of times. The chain has TRBV21-1 and TRBJ1-2; TRBD1, the D gene given by the table, was not confirmed from the DNA. TRBV21-1 is an annotated pseudogene. The CDR3 has 12 amino acids. In nucleotides, the CDR3 is TGTGCCAGCAAAATCTACAGGGAAGGCTACACCTTC. Translation gives CASKIYREGYTF.

This clonotype was picked up a small number of times. The chain couples TRBV10-2 to TRBJ2-2; no definite D call. Germline CDR1 is WSHSY and CDR2 is SAAADI. V lost 7 bases to trimming and J lost 1 base, with 10 bases between them. The CDR3 is 14 amino acids. The CDR3 DNA is TGCGCCAGCATCGGGCCGATGAACACCGGGGAGCTGTTTTTT. The encoded protein is CASIGPMNTGELFF.

In this sample, this clonotype turned up many times. The V call is TRBV4-3, the J call TRBJ2-3; no reliable D call. Germline V CDR1 and CDR2: LGHNA, YSLEER. V was shortened by 0 bases and J by 0 bases, with 19 bases between the two germline ends. The length of the CDR3 is 19 residues. CDR3 amino acids: CASSQDALVGGPSTDTQYF. The CDR3 coding sequence is TGCGCCAGCAGCCAAGACGCATTAGTCGGTGGCCCTAGCACAGATACGCAGTATTTT.

This clonotype has at least ten counts. The chain has TRBV9 and TRBJ2-1; 7 bases align to TRBD2. This CDR3 has 14 residues. The V gene's germline CDR1 is SGDLS and CDR2 YYNGEE. After removal of 3 bases from V and 4 bases from J, the junction contained 4 bases not matched to a gene. CDR3 protein: CASSASGDYNEQFF. The CDR3 region has the DNA TGTGCCAGCAGCGCTAGCGGAGATTACAATGAGCAGTTCTTC.

This chain uses TRBV5-4 with TRBJ2-3; D perhaps matches TRBD2 (5 bases). V gave up 1 base and J gave up 0 bases, with 6 bases separating them. The CDR3 has 14 residues. CDR1 and CDR2 from the germline V gene are SGHNT and YYREEE (reference sequence). The CDR3 sequence is CASSLRESTDTQYF. CDR3 coding DNA: TGTGCCAGCAGCTTGAGGGAGAGCACAGATACGCAGTATTTT.

The J gene is TRBJ2-7, the V gene TRBV6-2 or TRBV6-3; D is perhaps TRBD1 or TRBD2 (6 bases each). V lost 4 bases, J lost 2 bases, and 24 bases lay in between. CDR1 and CDR2 from the germline V gene are MNHEY and SVGEGT. The CDR3 loop spans 18 amino acids. CDR3 protein: CASSSPMRDKGLTYEQYF. CDR3 DNA: TGTGCCAGCAGTTCCCCAATGCGGGACAAGGGCCTGACCTACGAGCAGTACTTC.

The chain employs TRBV5-4 and TRBJ1-2; unclear D gene. CDR1 and CDR2 (germline): SGHNT, YYREEE (reference sequence). The CDR3 is 14 residues long. V was pared by 4 bases and J by 6 bases, with 16 bases between. The CDR3 DNA reads as TGTGCCAGCAGCCCCGGGCGGGTCATCCATGGCTACACCTTC. The encoded protein is CASSPGRVIHGYTF.

The table lists this clonotype with many counts. The chain uses TRBV27 and TRBJ2-2; D not resolved. CDR3 length: 14 residues. Deletions cut 0 bases from V and 1 base from J, with 3 bases between. Germline loops: CDR1 MNHEY, CDR2 SMNVEV (reference sequence). CDR3: CASSLSGNTGELFF. The DNA of the CDR3 is TGTGCCAGCAGTTTATCAGGGAACACCGGGGAGCTGTTTTTT.

This clonotype was counted only a few times. The chain combines TRBV6-5 with TRBJ2-2; possibly TRBD1 for D (6 bases). Between the trimmed V and J ends, which lost 8 bases and 3 bases, there was a span of 10 bases. From germline, CDR1 is MNHEY and CDR2 SVGAGI. This CDR3 has 13 residues. DNA of the CDR3: TGTGCCAGCTACAGGGTCTACACCGGGGAGCTGTTTTTT. It yields the protein CASYRVYTGELFF.

V gene TRBV9 combines with J gene TRBJ2-3, with 12 bases identical to TRBD2. Per the germline V gene, CDR1 is SGDLS and CDR2 is YYNGEE. The CDR3 runs 18 residues. J gave up 4 bases and V 3 bases, and 12 bases lay outside the gene matches. The CDR3 here is CASSAAAPGLAGADTQYF. The DNA of the CDR3 is TGTGCCAGCAGCGCCGCCGCCCCGGGACTAGCGGGTGCAGATACGCAGTATTTT. Full variable domain (missing parts from reference TRBV9 and TRBJ2-3): DSGVTQTPKHLITATGQRVTLRCSPRSGDLSVYWYQQSLDQGLQFLIQYYNGEERAKGNILERFSAQQFPDLHSELNLSSLELGDSALYFCASSAAAPGLAGADTQYFGPGTRLTVL.

The chain joins TRBV2 to TRBJ1-2, with D possibly TRBD1 on 5 matching bases. The CDR3 is 16 amino acids. Looked up from germline, CDR1 is SNHLY and CDR2 is FYNNEI. V was clipped by 0 bases and J by 5 bases, with 16 bases between them. The CDR3 reads CASSEARGGRGYGYTF. The CDR3 bases are TGTGCCAGCAGTGAAGCGAGGGGAGGACGAGGATATGGCTACACCTTC.

The gene calls are TRBV20-1 and TRBJ1-5; no reliable D call. V dropped 3 bases and J dropped 5 bases, with 14 bases sitting between them. The CDR3 covers 14 residues. The germline gives CDR1 DFQATT, CDR2 SNEGSKA (reference sequence). CDR3 DNA: TGCAGTGCTAGTACCGGGGTTGGTGATCAGCCCCAGCATTTT. This codes for CSASTGVGDQPQHF.